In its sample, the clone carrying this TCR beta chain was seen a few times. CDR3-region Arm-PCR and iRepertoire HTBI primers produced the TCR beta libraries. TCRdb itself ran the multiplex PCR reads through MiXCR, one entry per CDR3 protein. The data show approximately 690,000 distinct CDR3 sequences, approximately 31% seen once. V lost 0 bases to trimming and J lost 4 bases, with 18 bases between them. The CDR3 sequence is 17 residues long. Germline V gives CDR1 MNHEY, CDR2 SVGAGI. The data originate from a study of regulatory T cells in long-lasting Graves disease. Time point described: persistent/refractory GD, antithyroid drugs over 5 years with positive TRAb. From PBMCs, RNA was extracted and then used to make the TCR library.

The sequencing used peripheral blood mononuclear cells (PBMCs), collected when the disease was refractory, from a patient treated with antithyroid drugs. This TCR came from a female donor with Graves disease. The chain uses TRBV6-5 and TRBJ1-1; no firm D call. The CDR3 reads CASSYSTTSSWGTEAFF. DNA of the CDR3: TGTGCCAGCAGTTACTCCACTACCTCTAGTTGGGGCACTGAAGCTTTCTTT.